This TCR beta chain was recorded in a study of blood T cell repertoires in COVID-19 (dated by TCRdb to about 2020). In the study overall: Samples covering the acute and convalescent phases of COVID-19 were provided by collaborators in the United States, Italy and Spain. The prospective study material was composed of cDNA or gDNA derived from T cells, B-cell-depleted T cells, or PBMCs. Deeply sampled blood TCRbeta repertoires from subjects exposed to, actively infected with, or recovered from COVID-19 were included in the dataset. A freely available public database, intended as a resource for researchers studying the immune response to SARS-CoV-2, is where the repertoires were released. Samples came from the ongoing ImmuneRACE study (first 160 participants) plus 1,254 subjects from 6 global collaborators. Sample metadata almost always included a de-identified subject ID, COVID-19 status, age in years and sex. Where HLA class I and class II types were available, the types were taken from metadata supplied by the sample provider, not from assay-based typing.

Each collaborating institution followed its own protocols to collect whole blood in K2EDTA tubes. For TCRbeta analysis, collaborators shipped samples as frozen whole blood, isolated PBMCs, or DNA extracted from either of those sample types. The full study reports these points: How much clinical and demographic metadata was included differed by source and by participant, and the metadata was provided uncurated.

Concerning this clone itself: Its antigen target is currently unknown. Base qualities are not provided; no much larger clone lies one nucleotide away.

TCRbeta CDR3 regions were amplified from genomic DNA by means of the immunoSEQ Assay, a bias-controlled multiplex PCR. The paper's processing steps were these. Nucleated cell counts per sample were estimated from amplification of reference gene primers within the assay. Sequence reads were collapsed and filtered to measure the absolute abundance of every unique TCRbeta CDR3 rearrangement. For each sample, productive Simpson clonality was calculated as the square root of Simpson's diversity index over productive rearrangements. In its TCRdb copy, this immuneACCESS table keeps in-frame sequences only and misses some clones. Where compared with another copy, unresolved V genes explain less than half of these, and the others have no known cause. The DNA was the basis for D and trimming; V, J and clone size are from that table. The sample includes about 120,000 clones, with roughly 80% observed a single time. The ten largest clones take up around 5.5% of the sample.

After removal of 4 bases from V and 7 bases from J, the junction retains 1 base not matched to a gene. The germline V gene gives CDR1 as SGHRS and CDR2 as YFSETQ. There are 12 amino acids in the CDR3, from cysteine to phenylalanine inclusive. Solely the CDR3 DNA is kept, with 36 bases framed from the first base. Material for sequencing was peripheral blood. The sequence was collected from a man aged 55 to 70 with acute or convalescent COVID-19. The chain is made from TRBV5-1 and TRBJ2-1, with 8 bases matching TRBD1. Here the CDR3 is given as CASSRQGNEQFF. Read as DNA, the sequence is TGCGCCAGCAGCCGACAGGGGAATGAGCAGTTCTTC.